This T cell receptor (beta chain) was sequenced during a study of OX40 agonist ivuxolimab in advanced cancers. Study background: Ivuxolimab, which patients received intravenously every 2 weeks, was dosed at 0.01 to 10 mg/kg. Whole-study findings and limits: Researchers report that CD8+ T cells had, on average, more expanded clones than CD4+.

Assay used: immunoSEQ multiplex PCR; TCRdb lists only in-frame clones, some missing. Of tens of thousands of clones listed, about 86% were seen once; the top ten hold under 7.5%. The CDR3 has 12 residues. Trimming pared 9 bases from V and 3 bases from J, leaving 8 bases between. Per the germline V gene, CDR1 is LNHDA and CDR2 is SQIVND (reference sequence). Of note for this clone: Its target is not known.

This chain connects TRBV19 to TRBJ2-2, with a weak D call TRBD2 (5 bases). The sample consisted of CD4+ or CD8+ T cells sorted from blood, taken in a trial of the OX40 agonist ivuxolimab. This sequence originates from an adult with an advanced solid tumor such as melanoma, head and neck, liver or kidney cancer. Here the CDR3 reads CASSGDTGELFF. In DNA form, the CDR3 reads TGTGCCAGCTCCGGGGACACCGGGGAGCTGTTTTTT.